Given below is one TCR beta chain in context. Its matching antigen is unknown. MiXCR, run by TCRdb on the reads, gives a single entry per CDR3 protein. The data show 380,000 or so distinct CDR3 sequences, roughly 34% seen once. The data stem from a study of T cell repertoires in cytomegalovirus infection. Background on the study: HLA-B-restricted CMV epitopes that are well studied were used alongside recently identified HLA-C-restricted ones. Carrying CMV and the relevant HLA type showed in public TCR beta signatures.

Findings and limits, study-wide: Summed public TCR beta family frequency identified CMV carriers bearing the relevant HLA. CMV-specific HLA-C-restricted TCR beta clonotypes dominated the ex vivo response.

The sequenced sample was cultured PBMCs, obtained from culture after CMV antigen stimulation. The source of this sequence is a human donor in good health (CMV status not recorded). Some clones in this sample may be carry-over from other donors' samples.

CDR3 bases: TGCAGTGCTAGATCGGGAGTAAGGGCTTACAATGAGCAGTTCTTC. It translates to CSARSGVRAYNEQFF. This sequence joins TRBV20-1 and TRBJ2-1; D is possibly TRBD2 (6 bases). CDR1 and CDR2 (germline): DFQATT, SNEGSKA (reference sequence). This CDR3 has 15 amino acids. Trimming left V 2 bases short and J 4 bases short, with 15 bases between.